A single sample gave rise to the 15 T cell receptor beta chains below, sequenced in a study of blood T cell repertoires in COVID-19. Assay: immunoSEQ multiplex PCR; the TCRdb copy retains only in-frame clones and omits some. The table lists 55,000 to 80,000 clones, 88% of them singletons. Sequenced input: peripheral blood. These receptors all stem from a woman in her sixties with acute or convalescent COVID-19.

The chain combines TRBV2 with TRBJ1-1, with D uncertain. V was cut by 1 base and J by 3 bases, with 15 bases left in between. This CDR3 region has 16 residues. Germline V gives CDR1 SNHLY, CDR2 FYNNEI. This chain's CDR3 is CASSEVQVAMDTEAFF. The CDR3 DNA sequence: TGTGCCAGCAGTGAAGTGCAGGTGGCAATGGACACTGAAGCTTTCTTT.

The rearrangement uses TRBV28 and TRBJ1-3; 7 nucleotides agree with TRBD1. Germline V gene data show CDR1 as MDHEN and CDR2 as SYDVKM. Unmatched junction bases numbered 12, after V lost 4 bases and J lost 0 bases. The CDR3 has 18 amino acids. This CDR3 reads CASSYALGGLPSGNTIYF. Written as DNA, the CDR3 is TGTGCCAGCAGTTATGCCCTAGGGGGCCTACCCTCTGGAAACACCATATATTTT.

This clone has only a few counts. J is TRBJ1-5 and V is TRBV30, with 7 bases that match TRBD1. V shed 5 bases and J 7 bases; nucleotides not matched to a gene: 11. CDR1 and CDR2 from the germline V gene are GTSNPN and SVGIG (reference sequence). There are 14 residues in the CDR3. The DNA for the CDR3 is TGTGCCTGGTACAGAGACAGGGACCGGCAGCCCCAGCATTTT. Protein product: CAWYRDRDRQPQHF.

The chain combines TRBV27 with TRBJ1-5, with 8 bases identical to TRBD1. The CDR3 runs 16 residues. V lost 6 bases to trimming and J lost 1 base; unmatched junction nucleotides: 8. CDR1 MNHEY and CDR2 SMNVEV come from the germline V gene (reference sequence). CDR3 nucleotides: TGTGCCAGCAGGGAAAAACAGGGGGTAAGCAATCAGCCCCAGCATTTT. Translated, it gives CASREKQGVSNQPQHF.

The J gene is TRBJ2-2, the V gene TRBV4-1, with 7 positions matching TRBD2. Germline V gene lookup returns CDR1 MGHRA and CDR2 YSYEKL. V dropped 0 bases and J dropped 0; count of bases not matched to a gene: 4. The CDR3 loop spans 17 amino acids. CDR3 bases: TGCGCCAGCAGCCAAGATCGGGGGGAGGCGAACACCGGGGAGCTGTTTTTT. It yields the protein CASSQDRGEANTGELFF.

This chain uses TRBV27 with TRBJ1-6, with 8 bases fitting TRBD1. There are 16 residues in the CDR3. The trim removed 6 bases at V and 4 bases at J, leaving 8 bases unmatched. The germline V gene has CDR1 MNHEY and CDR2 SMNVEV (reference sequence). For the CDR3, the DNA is TGTGCCAGCAGGGACAGGACAGGGAGGTATAATTCACCCCTCCACTTT. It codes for CASRDRTGRYNSPLHF.

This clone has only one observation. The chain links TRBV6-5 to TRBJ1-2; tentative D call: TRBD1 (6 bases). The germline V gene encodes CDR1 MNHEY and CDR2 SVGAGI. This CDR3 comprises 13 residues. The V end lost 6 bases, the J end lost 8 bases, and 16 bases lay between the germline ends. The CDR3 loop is CASRTGGAMGYTF. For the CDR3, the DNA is TGTGCCAGCAGGACGGGGGGCGCGATGGGCTACACCTTC.

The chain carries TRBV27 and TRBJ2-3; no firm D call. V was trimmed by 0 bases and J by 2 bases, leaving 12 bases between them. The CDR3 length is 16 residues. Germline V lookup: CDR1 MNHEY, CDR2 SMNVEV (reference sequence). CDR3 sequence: CASSLSTTAHTDTQYF. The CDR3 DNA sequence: TGTGCCAGCAGTTTATCGACAACAGCACACACAGATACGCAGTATTTT.

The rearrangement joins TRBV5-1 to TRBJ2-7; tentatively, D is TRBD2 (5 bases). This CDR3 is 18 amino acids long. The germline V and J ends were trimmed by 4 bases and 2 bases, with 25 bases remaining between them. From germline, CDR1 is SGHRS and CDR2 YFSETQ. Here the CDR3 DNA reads TGCGCCAGCAGCACACACCATTGGGTCCATGGAGGCACCTACGAGCAGTACGTC. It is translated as CASSTHHWVHGGTYEQYV.

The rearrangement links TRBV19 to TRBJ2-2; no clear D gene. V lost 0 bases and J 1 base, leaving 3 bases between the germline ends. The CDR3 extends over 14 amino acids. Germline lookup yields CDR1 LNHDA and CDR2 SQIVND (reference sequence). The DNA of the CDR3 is TGTGCCAGTAGTATAGACGGGAACACCGGGGAGCTGTTTTTT. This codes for CASSIDGNTGELFF.

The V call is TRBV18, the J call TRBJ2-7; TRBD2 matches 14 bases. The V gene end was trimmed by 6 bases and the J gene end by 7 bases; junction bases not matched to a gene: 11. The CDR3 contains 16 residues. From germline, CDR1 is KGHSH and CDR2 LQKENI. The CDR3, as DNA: TGTGCCAGCTCCACCGAGGGACTAGCGGGAGTGGGTGAGCAGTACGTC. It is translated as CASSTEGLAGVGEQYV.

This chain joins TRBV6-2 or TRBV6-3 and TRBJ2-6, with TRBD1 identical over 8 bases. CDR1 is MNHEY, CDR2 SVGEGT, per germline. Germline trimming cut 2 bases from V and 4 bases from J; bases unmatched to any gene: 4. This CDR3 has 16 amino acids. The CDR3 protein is CASSYQGAAGANVLTF. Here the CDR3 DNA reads TGTGCCAGCAGTTACCAGGGGGCGGCCGGGGCCAACGTCCTGACTTTC.

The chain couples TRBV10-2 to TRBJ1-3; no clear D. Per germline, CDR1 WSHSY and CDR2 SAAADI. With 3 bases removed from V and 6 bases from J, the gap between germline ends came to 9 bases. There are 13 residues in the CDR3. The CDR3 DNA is TGCGCCAGCAGTGAACAGATAGTAAACACCATATATTTT. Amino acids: CASSEQIVNTIYF.

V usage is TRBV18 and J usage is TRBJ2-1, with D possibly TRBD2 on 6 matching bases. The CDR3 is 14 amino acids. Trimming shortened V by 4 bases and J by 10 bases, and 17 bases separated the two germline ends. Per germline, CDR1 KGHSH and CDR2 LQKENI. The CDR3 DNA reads TGTGCCAGCTCACTAGCGGTGGACGGAACGGAGCAGTTCTTC. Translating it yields CASSLAVDGTEQFF.

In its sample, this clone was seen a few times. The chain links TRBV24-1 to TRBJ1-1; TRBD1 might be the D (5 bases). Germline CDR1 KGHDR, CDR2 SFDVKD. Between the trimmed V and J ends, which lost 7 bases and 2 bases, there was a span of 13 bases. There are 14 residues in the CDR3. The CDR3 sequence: CATRLGVCNTEAFF. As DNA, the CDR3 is TGTGCCACCAGGCTAGGGGTCTGCAACACTGAAGCTTTCTTT.